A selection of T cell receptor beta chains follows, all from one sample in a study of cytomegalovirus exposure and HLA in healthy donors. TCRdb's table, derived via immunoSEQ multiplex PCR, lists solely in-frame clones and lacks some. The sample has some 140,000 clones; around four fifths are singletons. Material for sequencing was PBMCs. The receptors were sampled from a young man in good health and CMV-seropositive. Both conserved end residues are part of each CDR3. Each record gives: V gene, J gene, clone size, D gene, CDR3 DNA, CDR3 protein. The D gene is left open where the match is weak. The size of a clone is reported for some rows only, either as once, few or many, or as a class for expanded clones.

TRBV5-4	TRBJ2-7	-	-	TGTGCCAGCAGCTTGACCGGTCCCGTGGAGCAGTACTTC	CASSLTGPVEQYF
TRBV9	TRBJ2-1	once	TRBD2	TGTGCCAGCAGCGCAAAAGGGACTAGCAATGAGCAGTTCTTC	CASSAKGTSNEQFF
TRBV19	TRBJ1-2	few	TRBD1	TGTGCCAGTAGTCCGAGGACAGGGTCCTATGGCTACACCTTC	CASSPRTGSYGYTF
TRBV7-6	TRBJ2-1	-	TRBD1	TGTGCCAGCAGCTCAAGGACCGGGACAGCGAATGAGCAGTTCTTC	CASSSRTGTANEQFF
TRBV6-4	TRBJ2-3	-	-	TGTGCCAGCAGCCAGGATAAAGGCACAGATACGCAGTATTTT	CASSQDKGTDTQYF
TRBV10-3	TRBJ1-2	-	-	TGTGCCATCAGTGAGTCAGGGTGGAAGGGGTACGGCTACACCTTC	CAISESGWKGYGYTF
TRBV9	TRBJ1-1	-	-	TGTGCCAGCAGCGTAGATCCCCGAGGAAGGGAGTCTGAAGCTTTCTTT	CASSVDPRGRESEAFF
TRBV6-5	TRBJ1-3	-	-	TGTGCCAGCAGCCCCCCTCTAAGAAACACCATATATTTT	CASSPPLRNTIYF
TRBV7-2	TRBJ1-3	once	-	TGTGCCAGCAGCCCGCGAGGTAATCTTGGAAACACCATATATTTT	CASSPRGNLGNTIYF
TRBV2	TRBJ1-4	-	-	TGTGCCAGCAGTGAAATTCTTCTCCTAGGGGGTGAAAAACTGTTTTTT	CASSEILLLGGEKLFF
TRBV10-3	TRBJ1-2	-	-	TGTGCCATCAGGAAGGGCGGACAGACCTATGGCTACACCTTC	CAIRKGGQTYGYTF
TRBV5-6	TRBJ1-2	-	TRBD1	TGTGCCAGCAGCTTGGGGACAGGGGGCATGGACTATGGCTACACCTTC	CASSLGTGGMDYGYTF
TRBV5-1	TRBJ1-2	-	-	TGCGCCAGCAGCCGCAATGAGAGAGGGAACTATGGCTACACCTTC	CASSRNERGNYGYTF
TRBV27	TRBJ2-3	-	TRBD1	TGTGCCAGCAGTTCCCCGCGGACAGGGAGCACAGATACGCAGTATTTT	CASSSPRTGSTDTQYF
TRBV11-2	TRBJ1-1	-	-	TGTGCCAGCAGCTTATTGCTCACAGGGAGAACTGAAGCTTTCTTT	CASSLLLTGRTEAFF
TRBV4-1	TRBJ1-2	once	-	TGCGCCAGCAGCCAACCAAGGAGGGGCGTCGTCTATGGCTACACCTTC	CASSQPRRGVVYGYTF
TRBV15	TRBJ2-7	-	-	TGTGCCACCAGCAGAGATATAAAAGGACAGTCCTACGAGCAGTACTTC	CATSRDIKGQSYEQYF